A selection of T cell receptor beta chains follows, all from one sample in a study of regulatory T cells in long-lasting Graves disease. TCRdb analysed the multiplex PCR reads with MiXCR anew, one entry per CDR3 protein. The sample includes approximately 400,000 distinct CDR3 sequences, roughly 10% of them seen just once. The sample was also reused in another study, on T cells in Graves' hyperthyroidism and ophthalmopathy.

Sequencing used peripheral blood mononuclear cells (PBMCs), obtained at new diagnosis, from a patient treated with antithyroid drugs. The receptors were gathered from a woman under 30 with Graves disease. Each CDR3 is given with its conserved first and last residue. Each record gives: J gene, V gene, D gene, clone size, CDR3 length, CDR3 protein, CDR3 DNA. D genes are given only for firm matches. Not every row has a clone size; where given, it reads once, few, many or a size class.

J gene: TRBJ2-3
V gene: TRBV6-5
D gene: NA
clone size: NA
CDR3 length: 13
CDR3 protein: CASSSEYVDTQYF
CDR3 DNA: TGTGCCAGCAGTTCCGAATACGTCGATACGCAGTATTTT

J gene: TRBJ2-5
V gene: TRBV6-2/TRBV6-3
D gene: NA
clone size: few
CDR3 length: 14
CDR3 protein: CASSYPDSQETQYF
CDR3 DNA: TGTGCCAGCAGTTACCCGGACAGTCAAGAGACCCAGTACTTC

J gene: TRBJ2-5
V gene: TRBV2
D gene: TRBD1
clone size: many
CDR3 length: 14
CDR3 protein: CASREIDRVETQYF
CDR3 DNA: TGTGCCAGCAGAGAAATTGACAGGGTTGAGACCCAGTACTTC

J gene: TRBJ1-2
V gene: TRBV5-1
D gene: TRBD1
clone size: NA
CDR3 length: 16
CDR3 protein: CASSLGPGQINYGYTF
CDR3 DNA: TGCGCCAGCAGCTTGGGACCGGGACAGATCAACTATGGCTACACCTTC

J gene: TRBJ1-5
V gene: TRBV20-1
D gene: NA
clone size: once
CDR3 length: 18
CDR3 protein: CSARGPGEGAYSNQPQHF
CDR3 DNA: TGCAGTGCTAGAGGGCCAGGGGAAGGGGCTTATAGCAATCAGCCCCAGCATTTT

J gene: TRBJ2-2
V gene: TRBV15
D gene: NA
clone size: many
CDR3 length: 15
CDR3 protein: CATSGSRASTGELFF
CDR3 DNA: TGTGCCACCAGCGGGTCCAGGGCCTCCACCGGGGAGCTGTTTTTT

J gene: TRBJ2-3
V gene: TRBV15
D gene: NA
clone size: few
CDR3 length: 15
CDR3 protein: CATSRLEGYTGTQYF
CDR3 DNA: TGTGCCACCAGCAGGCTCGAGGGGTACACAGGTACGCAGTATTTT

J gene: TRBJ2-1
V gene: TRBV14
D gene: NA
clone size: many
CDR3 length: 14
CDR3 protein: CASSQDPRYNEQFF
CDR3 DNA: TGTGCCAGCAGCCAAGATCCACGATACAATGAGCAGTTCTTC

J gene: TRBJ2-5
V gene: TRBV11-2
D gene: NA
clone size: many
CDR3 length: 18
CDR3 protein: CASSFRRWGLAKAETQYF
CDR3 DNA: TGTGCCAGCAGCTTTAGAAGGTGGGGGCTAGCGAAAGCGGAGACCCAGTACTTC

J gene: TRBJ2-1
V gene: TRBV7-3
D gene: TRBD2
clone size: NA
CDR3 length: 16
CDR3 protein: CASSYISGGSRNEQFF
CDR3 DNA: TGTGCCAGCAGCTATATTAGCGGGGGCTCCCGTAATGAGCAGTTCTTC

J gene: TRBJ2-2
V gene: TRBV29-1
D gene: NA
clone size: few
CDR3 length: 11
CDR3 protein: CSALNTGELFF
CDR3 DNA: TGCAGCGCCTTGAACACCGGGGAGCTGTTTTTT

J gene: TRBJ1-5
V gene: TRBV20-1
D gene: TRBD1
clone size: many
CDR3 length: 16
CDR3 protein: CSAANIRQGAKEPQHF
CDR3 DNA: TGCAGTGCTGCTAACATTCGACAGGGGGCCAAGGAGCCCCAGCATTTT

J gene: TRBJ1-1
V gene: TRBV7-9
D gene: NA
clone size: many
CDR3 length: 11
CDR3 protein: CASSLITEAFF
CDR3 DNA: TGTGCCAGCAGCCTAATCACTGAAGCTTTCTTT

J gene: TRBJ2-1
V gene: TRBV20-1
D gene: NA
clone size: many
CDR3 length: 13
CDR3 protein: CSVGGRSYNEQFF
CDR3 DNA: TGCAGTGTTGGGGGGCGCAGTTACAATGAGCAGTTCTTC

J gene: TRBJ1-1
V gene: TRBV12-3/TRBV12-4
D gene: TRBD1
clone size: many
CDR3 length: 19
CDR3 protein: CASSLAGGFGLGGNTEAFF
CDR3 DNA: TGTGCCAGCAGTTTAGCAGGGGGCTTCGGGCTTGGGGGGAACACTGAAGCTTTCTTT

J gene: TRBJ1-5
V gene: TRBV5-8
D gene: NA
clone size: NA
CDR3 length: 14
CDR3 protein: CASSWGGFNQPQHF
CDR3 DNA: TGTGCCAGCAGCTGGGGGGGGTTTAATCAGCCCCAGCATTTT

J gene: TRBJ1-5
V gene: TRBV12-3/TRBV12-4
D gene: NA
clone size: few
CDR3 length: 16
CDR3 protein: CASSPTGFPGNQPQHF
CDR3 DNA: TGTGCCAGCAGCCCTACGGGGTTCCCCGGAAATCAGCCCCAGCATTTT

J gene: TRBJ1-1
V gene: TRBV5-4
D gene: NA
clone size: many
CDR3 length: 13
CDR3 protein: CASSRQQNTEAFF
CDR3 DNA: TGTGCCAGCAGCCGACAGCAGAACACTGAAGCTTTCTTT

J gene: TRBJ2-1
V gene: TRBV6-1
D gene: NA
clone size: few
CDR3 length: 14
CDR3 protein: CASSEARGGYEQFF
CDR3 DNA: TGTGCCAGCAGTGAGGCCAGGGGGGGGTATGAGCAGTTCTTC

J gene: TRBJ1-1
V gene: TRBV5-5
D gene: NA
clone size: NA
CDR3 length: 10
CDR3 protein: CASSATGAFF
CDR3 DNA: TGTGCCAGCAGCGCAACTGGGGCTTTCTTT

J gene: TRBJ2-3
V gene: TRBV7-2
D gene: TRBD2
clone size: many
CDR3 length: 20
CDR3 protein: CASSFPTRKLAGARTDTQYF
CDR3 DNA: TGTGCCAGCAGCTTCCCGACCAGGAAACTAGCGGGGGCTCGCACAGATACGCAGTATTTT

J gene: TRBJ2-1
V gene: TRBV6-5
D gene: NA
clone size: many
CDR3 length: 15
CDR3 protein: CASSYSIGQNNEQFF
CDR3 DNA: TGTGCCAGCAGTTACTCGATCGGACAAAACAATGAGCAGTTCTTC

J gene: TRBJ1-1
V gene: TRBV10-1
D gene: NA
clone size: NA
CDR3 length: 11
CDR3 protein: CAISGGSEAFF
CDR3 DNA: TGCGCCATCAGTGGGGGATCAGAAGCTTTCTTT

J gene: TRBJ2-5
V gene: TRBV27
D gene: NA
clone size: few
CDR3 length: 17
CDR3 protein: CASSSRGRWRGEETQYF
CDR3 DNA: TGTGCCAGCAGTTCAAGGGGTCGGTGGCGCGGGGAAGAGACCCAGTACTTC

J gene: TRBJ1-1
V gene: TRBV9
D gene: NA
clone size: many
CDR3 length: 14
CDR3 protein: CASSVGGGGTEAFF
CDR3 DNA: TGTGCCAGCAGCGTAGGGGGGGGAGGCACTGAAGCTTTCTTT

J gene: TRBJ2-1
V gene: TRBV12-3/TRBV12-4
D gene: NA
clone size: many
CDR3 length: 13
CDR3 protein: CASTPTDYNEQFF
CDR3 DNA: TGTGCCAGCACCCCCACAGATTACAATGAGCAGTTCTTC

J gene: TRBJ1-1
V gene: TRBV7-3
D gene: NA
clone size: few
CDR3 length: 15
CDR3 protein: CASSLDSLMNTEAFF
CDR3 DNA: TGTGCCAGCAGCTTAGACAGTTTAATGAACACTGAAGCTTTCTTT

J gene: TRBJ1-2
V gene: TRBV6-1
D gene: NA
clone size: many
CDR3 length: 14
CDR3 protein: CASSPPDPRAGYTF
CDR3 DNA: TGTGCCAGCAGTCCCCCTGACCCGAGGGCGGGCTACACCTTC

J gene: TRBJ1-1
V gene: TRBV27
D gene: NA
clone size: NA
CDR3 length: 13
CDR3 protein: CASSSSQNTEAFF
CDR3 DNA: TGTGCCAGCAGTTCATCCCAGAACACTGAAGCTTTCTTT

J gene: TRBJ1-2
V gene: TRBV18
D gene: NA
clone size: NA
CDR3 length: 13
CDR3 protein: CASSQSRGYGYTF
CDR3 DNA: TGTGCCAGCTCCCAGAGTAGGGGATATGGCTACACCTTC

J gene: TRBJ2-1
V gene: TRBV6-2/TRBV6-3
D gene: TRBD2
clone size: NA
CDR3 length: 13
CDR3 protein: CASLAGAYDEQFF
CDR3 DNA: TGTGCCAGCCTAGCGGGAGCATACGATGAGCAGTTCTTC

J gene: TRBJ1-1
V gene: TRBV29-1
D gene: NA
clone size: many
CDR3 length: 13
CDR3 protein: CSADRVGNTEAFF
CDR3 DNA: TGCAGCGCTGACCGAGTCGGGAACACTGAAGCTTTCTTT

J gene: TRBJ2-2
V gene: TRBV5-1
D gene: TRBD1
clone size: few
CDR3 length: 13
CDR3 protein: CASSFPGGRELFF
CDR3 DNA: TGCGCCAGCAGCTTTCCAGGGGGCCGGGAGCTGTTTTTT

J gene: TRBJ2-7
V gene: TRBV20-1
D gene: TRBD2
clone size: many
CDR3 length: 14
CDR3 protein: CSASFSGIKYEQYF
CDR3 DNA: TGCAGTGCTAGCTTTAGCGGGATTAAGTACGAGCAGTACTTC

J gene: TRBJ1-1
V gene: TRBV12-5
D gene: TRBD1
clone size: many
CDR3 length: 17
CDR3 protein: CASGLVQGAVGNTEAFF
CDR3 DNA: TGTGCTAGTGGTTTGGTACAGGGGGCAGTGGGGAACACTGAAGCTTTCTTT

J gene: TRBJ2-7
V gene: TRBV6-1
D gene: NA
clone size: many
CDR3 length: 13
CDR3 protein: CASKGVSSVEQYF
CDR3 DNA: TGTGCCAGCAAAGGAGTGTCTAGCGTCGAGCAGTACTTC

J gene: TRBJ1-1
V gene: TRBV5-1
D gene: NA
clone size: many
CDR3 length: 17
CDR3 protein: CASRNNWASGPNTEAFF
CDR3 DNA: TGCGCCAGCAGGAACAATTGGGCATCAGGTCCGAACACTGAAGCTTTCTTT

J gene: TRBJ1-5
V gene: TRBV20-1
D gene: NA
clone size: few
CDR3 length: 12
CDR3 protein: CSVRDGNQPQHF
CDR3 DNA: TGCAGTGTGCGGGACGGAAATCAGCCCCAGCATTTT

J gene: TRBJ2-2
V gene: TRBV5-6
D gene: NA
clone size: NA
CDR3 length: 14
CDR3 protein: CASSLTSDTGELFF
CDR3 DNA: TGTGCCAGCAGCTTAACATCAGATACCGGGGAGCTGTTTTTT

J gene: TRBJ2-5
V gene: TRBV27
D gene: NA
clone size: few
CDR3 length: 13
CDR3 protein: CASGNVDSKTQYF
CDR3 DNA: TGTGCCAGCGGAAATGTGGACAGTAAGACCCAGTACTTC

J gene: TRBJ1-2
V gene: TRBV29-1
D gene: NA
clone size: NA
CDR3 length: 11
CDR3 protein: CSVDLTYGYTF
CDR3 DNA: TGCAGCGTTGACCTTACCTATGGCTACACCTTC

J gene: TRBJ2-1
V gene: TRBV19
D gene: TRBD2
clone size: many
CDR3 length: 17
CDR3 protein: CASSSRAGLAIYNEQFF
CDR3 DNA: TGTGCCAGTAGTAGCCGAGCGGGACTAGCTATATACAATGAGCAGTTCTTC

J gene: TRBJ1-2
V gene: TRBV12-3/TRBV12-4
D gene: NA
clone size: many
CDR3 length: 13
CDR3 protein: CASREGGMYGYTF
CDR3 DNA: TGTGCCAGCAGGGAGGGGGGCATGTATGGCTACACCTTC

J gene: TRBJ2-5
V gene: TRBV7-3
D gene: NA
clone size: many
CDR3 length: 14
CDR3 protein: CASSFGTGQETQYF
CDR3 DNA: TGTGCCAGCAGCTTTGGAACGGGCCAAGAGACCCAGTACTTC

J gene: TRBJ1-5
V gene: TRBV6-5
D gene: NA
clone size: many
CDR3 length: 14
CDR3 protein: CASSYSSSNQPQHF
CDR3 DNA: TGTGCCAGCAGTTACTCGAGTAGCAATCAGCCCCAGCATTTT

J gene: TRBJ1-2
V gene: TRBV6-1
D gene: TRBD1
clone size: many
CDR3 length: 14
CDR3 protein: CASSNTPGQEGYTF
CDR3 DNA: TGTGCCAGCAGTAACACACCGGGACAGGAGGGCTACACCTTC

J gene: TRBJ2-7
V gene: TRBV20-1
D gene: NA
clone size: many
CDR3 length: 13
CDR3 protein: CSATEGPFYEQYF
CDR3 DNA: TGCAGTGCTACTGAGGGTCCGTTTTACGAGCAGTACTTC

J gene: TRBJ1-1
V gene: TRBV7-2
D gene: NA
clone size: few
CDR3 length: 14
CDR3 protein: CASSLKPGGTEAFF
CDR3 DNA: TGTGCCAGCAGCTTAAAGCCGGGGGGTACTGAAGCTTTCTTT

J gene: TRBJ2-2
V gene: TRBV4-2
D gene: NA
clone size: NA
CDR3 length: 17
CDR3 protein: CASSQEFKASGGGELFF
CDR3 DNA: TGTGCCAGCAGCCAAGAGTTTAAGGCCTCCGGGGGCGGGGAGCTGTTTTTT

J gene: TRBJ1-1
V gene: TRBV4-1
D gene: NA
clone size: few
CDR3 length: 14
CDR3 protein: CASSQDRVYTEAFF
CDR3 DNA: TGCGCCAGCAGCCAAGACAGGGTATACACTGAAGCTTTCTTT

J gene: TRBJ1-1
V gene: TRBV12-3/TRBV12-4
D gene: TRBD1
clone size: many
CDR3 length: 14
CDR3 protein: CASSPGQTNTEAFF
CDR3 DNA: TGCGCCAGCAGCCCGGGACAGACGAACACTGAAGCTTTCTTT

J gene: TRBJ2-5
V gene: TRBV20-1
D gene: TRBD2
clone size: many
CDR3 length: 14
CDR3 protein: CSASAAGGQETQYF
CDR3 DNA: TGCAGTGCTTCTGCGGCGGGAGGCCAAGAGACCCAGTACTTC

J gene: TRBJ1-1
V gene: TRBV18
D gene: NA
clone size: many
CDR3 length: 14
CDR3 protein: CASSNNRGNTEAFF
CDR3 DNA: TGTGCCAGCTCAAATAACAGAGGGAACACTGAAGCTTTCTTT

J gene: TRBJ2-7
V gene: TRBV27
D gene: TRBD2
clone size: NA
CDR3 length: 14
CDR3 protein: CASSALAGAYEQYF
CDR3 DNA: TGTGCCAGCAGTGCACTAGCGGGAGCCTACGAGCAGTACTTC

J gene: TRBJ1-2
V gene: TRBV11-2
D gene: TRBD1
clone size: NA
CDR3 length: 16
CDR3 protein: CASTPGDRGSYYGYTF
CDR3 DNA: TGTGCCAGCACACCAGGGGACAGGGGCTCCTACTATGGCTACACCTTC

J gene: TRBJ1-2
V gene: TRBV9
D gene: NA
clone size: few
CDR3 length: 15
CDR3 protein: CASSVGGLAHYGYTF
CDR3 DNA: TGTGCCAGCAGCGTAGGAGGGCTGGCGCACTATGGCTACACCTTC

J gene: TRBJ1-4
V gene: TRBV2
D gene: NA
clone size: NA
CDR3 length: 11
CDR3 protein: CASRTSEKLFF
CDR3 DNA: TGTGCCAGCAGGACGAGTGAAAAACTGTTTTTT